The 31 T cell receptor beta chains given below trace back to one sample, sequenced in a study of memory CD4+ T cells and cytomegalovirus serostatus. Here immunoSEQ multiplex PCR was the method, and the copy in TCRdb shows in-frame clones only, minus some. The data hold around 88,000 clones, with 75% to 90% observed a single time. Single viable CD3+CD4+CD8-CD45RO+ cells were sorted as the memory CD4+ T cells. The sequenced material came from memory CD4+ T cells from blood. All receptors derive from an adult in good health and CMV-seropositive.

This rearrangement joins TRBV28 to TRBJ1-2; D call uncertain. Germline V gene data show CDR1 as MDHEN and CDR2 as SYDVKM. There are 12 residues in the CDR3. The germline V and J ends were trimmed by 5 bases and 8 bases, with 12 bases remaining between them. CDR3 sequence: CASSPSGTGYTF. The CDR3 DNA reads TGTGCCAGCAGTCCGTCAGGAACAGGCTACACCTTC.

This sequence joins TRBV2 and TRBJ2-5; D possibly corresponds to TRBD1 (5 bases). The germline CDR1 and CDR2 sequences are SNHLY and FYNNEI. V was pared by 3 bases and J by 5 bases, with 13 bases between. The CDR3 totals 14 residues. The CDR3 reads CASSEPPPGETQYF. The CDR3 nucleotides read TGTGCCAGCAGTGAGCCCCCACCAGGGGAGACCCAGTACTTC.

On this clone itself: Other DNA sequences of this sample code for an identical CDR3. The rearrangement links TRBV10-2 to TRBJ2-3; possibly TRBD2 for D (6 bases). The CDR3 has 11 residues. Germline values: CDR1 WSHSY, CDR2 SAAADI. Trimming cost V 6 bases and J 5 bases, with 6 bases left between them. CDR3 nucleotide sequence: TGCGCCAGCAGGGGAGGAGATACGCAGTATTTT. This encodes CASRGGDTQYF.

The rearrangement joins TRBV29-1 to TRBJ2-5; tentatively, D is TRBD1 (6 bases). Trimming took off 4 bases at V and 1 base at J, with 16 bases between the two ends. The CDR3 totals 15 residues. CDR1 is SQVTM and CDR2 is ANQGSEA in the germline V gene. This CDR3 reads CSVVPRGQTQETQYF. The CDR3 bases are TGCAGCGTTGTCCCCAGGGGACAAACCCAAGAGACCCAGTACTTC.

Here the CDR3 reads CASRGIQGGYGYTF. The CDR3 DNA reads TGTGCCAGCAGAGGAATACAGGGAGGCTATGGCTACACCTTC. The chain employs TRBV28 and TRBJ1-2; possibly TRBD1 for D (6 bases). With 6 bases removed from V and 4 bases from J, the gap between germline ends came to 15 bases. CDR3 size: 14 residues. Germline V gene lookup returns CDR1 MDHEN and CDR2 SYDVKM.

The rearrangement links TRBV4-2 to TRBJ1-2; TRBD1 matches at 7 bases. V trimming: 4 bases; J trimming: 0 bases; junction bases outside the gene matches: 5. Germline V gene data show CDR1 as LGHNA and CDR2 as YNFKEQ. The CDR3 has 15 residues. CDR3 amino acids: CASSPQTGPNYGYTF. The CDR3 DNA reads TGTGCCAGCAGCCCACAGACAGGGCCTAACTATGGCTACACCTTC.

The chain uses TRBV27 and TRBJ2-7; 9 bases align to TRBD2. Germline CDR1 is MNHEY and CDR2 is SMNVEV (reference sequence). The V segment lost 6 bases and the J segment 4 bases; nucleotides outside the gene matches: 10. This CDR3 region has 15 residues. The CDR3 DNA reads as TGTGCCAGCAGGGGCCCTAGCGGGATGAGGTACGAGCAGTACTTC. Its translation is CASRGPSGMRYEQYF.

The CDR3 reads CASSLGGPFYEQYF. CDR3 sequence (DNA): TGTGCCAGCAGCTTGGGGGGACCTTTCTACGAGCAGTACTTC. The rearrangement joins TRBV7-8 to TRBJ2-7; weak D call: TRBD2 (6 bases). Germline V gives CDR1 SGHVS, CDR2 FQNEAQ. The CDR3 loop spans 14 amino acids. The V gene lost 3 bases and the J gene lost 3 bases, with 12 bases spanning the gap.

The V call is TRBV4-2, the J call TRBJ1-5; 8 nucleotides align to TRBD1. Germline lookup yields CDR1 LGHNA and CDR2 YNFKEQ. Germline trimming cut 4 bases from V and 6 bases from J; bases unmatched to any gene: 8. The CDR3 is made up of 15 amino acids. CDR3 region: CASSPRTGSTQPQHF. The CDR3 DNA reads as TGTGCCAGCAGCCCCCGGACAGGGAGTACTCAGCCCCAGCATTTT.

This clone has only a few counts. The genes are TRBV7-9 and TRBJ2-7; no reliable D call. Germline lookup yields CDR1 SEHNR and CDR2 FQNEAQ (reference sequence). The germline V and J ends were trimmed by 4 bases and 0 bases, with 10 bases remaining between them. CDR3 length: 14 residues. The CDR3 is CASSSGAVSYEQYF. As DNA, the CDR3 is TGTGCCAGCAGCTCCGGCGCGGTCTCCTACGAGCAGTACTTC.

This sequence joins TRBV19 and TRBJ2-1; D not resolved. The CDR3 runs 11 residues. Germline V gene data show CDR1 as LNHDA and CDR2 as SQIVND (reference sequence). The V and J ends lost 3 bases and 8 bases respectively, with 5 bases between them. CDR3 DNA sequence: TGTGCCAGTAGTATGTTCTATGAGCAGTTCTTC. The encoded protein is CASSMFYEQFF. The whole variable domain, remainder taken from reference TRBV19 and TRBJ2-1, is DGGITQSPKYLFRKEGQNVTLSCEQNLNHDAMYWYRQDPGQGLRLIYYSQIVNDFQKGDIAEGYSVSREKKESFPLTVTSAQKNPTAFYLCASSMFYEQFFGPGTRLTVL.

CDR3 residues: CASSQGGAGREGWQFF. DNA for the CDR3: TGCGCCAGCAGCCAAGGGGGAGCGGGAAGGGAAGGTTGGCAGTTCTTC. This chain uses TRBV4-1 with TRBJ2-1; 7 nucleotides agree with TRBD2. The CDR3 is 16 amino acids. Germline V gene data show CDR1 as MGHRA and CDR2 as YSYEKL. Germline trimming cut 1 base from V and 12 bases from J; bases unmatched to any gene: 15.

The chain links TRBV4-3 to TRBJ2-3; the match to TRBD2 covers 7 bases. The V gene's germline CDR1 is LGHNA and CDR2 YSLEER. The CDR3 loop spans 17 amino acids. With 4 bases clipped from V and 5 bases from J, the junction kept 15 bases outside the gene matches. The CDR3 region is CASSPIGIRTGGDTQYF. Written as DNA, the CDR3 is TGCGCCAGCAGCCCCATAGGGATTCGGACGGGAGGAGATACGCAGTATTTT.

The chain is built from TRBV27 and TRBJ2-2; a weak D match, TRBD2 (6 bases). Trimming shortened V by 8 bases and J by 3 bases, and 22 bases separated the two germline ends. CDR3 length: 17 residues. The germline gives CDR1 MNHEY, CDR2 SMNVEV (reference sequence). CDR3 sequence: CASRVARLPGDTGELFF. The DNA of the CDR3 is TGTGCCAGCCGAGTCGCCCGGCTTCCGGGGGACACCGGGGAGCTGTTTTTT.

The chain joins TRBV6-6 to TRBJ1-1; D unclear. The CDR3 consists of 13 residues. Germline V CDR1 and CDR2: MNHNY, SVGAGI (reference sequence). The V and J ends lost 2 bases and 0 bases respectively, with 4 bases between them. CDR3 residues: CASSYEMNTEAFF. In DNA, the CDR3 is TGTGCCAGCAGTTACGAAATGAACACTGAAGCTTTCTTT.

The chain has TRBV19 and TRBJ2-7; 8 nucleotides match TRBD2. CDR1 is LNHDA and CDR2 is SQIVND in the germline V gene (reference sequence). The trim removed 5 bases at V and 3 bases at J, leaving 12 bases unmatched. The CDR3 contains 16 residues. The CDR3 DNA is TGTGCCAGTAGTCTATCAGACGGGACTAGTATCTACGAGCAGTACTTC. It specifies CASSLSDGTSIYEQYF.

This clone was detected only once. The chain employs TRBV5-6 and TRBJ2-5; a weak D match, TRBD2 (5 bases). The germline gives CDR1 SGHDT, CDR2 YYEEEE. Between the trimmed V and J ends, which lost 1 base and 1 base, there was a span of 8 bases. This CDR3 contains 14 residues. The CDR3 sequence is CASSLSGVQETQYF. CDR3 DNA sequence: TGTGCCAGCAGCTTGTCCGGGGTCCAAGAGACCCAGTACTTC.

The chain carries TRBV7-9 and TRBJ1-5; TRBD1 might be the D (6 bases). The V end lost 2 bases, the J end lost 2 bases, and 19 bases lay between the germline ends. Germline CDR1 is SEHNR and CDR2 is FQNEAQ (reference sequence). The CDR3 has 18 amino acids. CDR3 DNA: TGTGCCAGCAGCTTAAGTCCTTGGGGGCGTTTGGGCAATCAGCCCCAGCATTTT. It yields the protein CASSLSPWGRLGNQPQHF. The complete variable domain, with remaining parts taken from reference TRBV7-9 and TRBJ1-5, reads DTGVSQNPRHKITKRGQNVTFRCDPISEHNRLYWYRQTLGQGPEFLTYFQNEAQLEKSRLLSDRFSAERPKGSFSTLEIQRTEQGDSAMYLCASSLSPWGRLGNQPQHFGDGTRLSIL.

This chain links TRBV2 with TRBJ1-5; 11 positions agree with TRBD1. The CDR3 is made up of 15 amino acids. V trimming: 4 bases; J trimming: 5 bases; junction bases outside the gene matches: 4. Germline CDR1 and CDR2: SNHLY and FYNNEI. CDR3 coding DNA: TGTGCCAGCAGTGGGACAGGGGGCGCGTATCAGCCCCAGCATTTT. Translation: CASSGTGGAYQPQHF.

The J gene is TRBJ2-7, the V gene TRBV5-5; the D is unclear. The CDR3 runs to 16 residues. Between the trimmed V and J ends, which lost 5 bases and 0 bases, there was a span of 18 bases. Germline V gene sequence: CDR1 SGHKS, CDR2 YYEKEE (reference sequence). For the CDR3, the DNA is TGTGCCAGCAGTCTCGGGCTGGCGTACAGCTCCTACGAGCAGTACTTC. Encoded protein: CASSLGLAYSSYEQYF.

In DNA, the CDR3 is TGTGCCAGCAGTAGGATAGGTGAGCAGTTCTTC. This codes for CASSRIGEQFF. The chain combines TRBV27 with TRBJ2-1; unclear D gene. V was clipped by 5 bases and J by 9 bases, with 8 bases between them. Germline assignment: CDR1 MNHEY and CDR2 SMNVEV (reference sequence). The CDR3 contains 11 residues.

The V gene is TRBV28, the J gene TRBJ2-5; no clear D gene. Germline CDR1 reads MDHEN; CDR2 reads SYDVKM. Between the trimmed V and J ends, which lost 5 bases and 4 bases, there was a span of 14 bases. The CDR3 length is 14 residues. CDR3 region: CASSLTSTRETQYF. The DNA for the CDR3 is TGTGCCAGCAGTCTAACATCTACTCGAGAGACCCAGTACTTC. Full variable domain (outside the CDR3, taken from reference TRBV28 and TRBJ2-5): DVKVTQSSRYLVKRTGEKVFLECVQDMDHENMFWYRQDPGLGLRLIYFSYDVKMKEKGDIPEGYSVSREKKERFSLILESASTNQTSMYLCASSLTSTRETQYFGPGTRLLVL.

The table lists this clone with a few counts. V gene TRBV10-3 combines with J gene TRBJ1-1; 7 bases map to TRBD1. With V trimmed by 2 bases and J by 3 bases, 3 bases remained unmatched. The CDR3 runs to 14 residues. Germline V gene lookup returns CDR1 ENHRY and CDR2 SYGVKD. The CDR3 loop reads CAISEKGAYTEAFF. The DNA of the CDR3 is TGTGCCATCAGTGAGAAGGGGGCTTACACTGAAGCTTTCTTT.

This clone was observed a single time. The chain joins TRBV28 to TRBJ1-1; TRBD1 is a possible D gene (6 bases). The CDR3 sequence is 14 residues long. CDR1 and CDR2 from the germline V gene are MDHEN and SYDVKM. The germline V and J ends were trimmed by 7 bases and 1 base, with 13 bases remaining between them. CDR3 sequence: CASKLGTSNTEAFF. The CDR3, as DNA: TGTGCCAGCAAACTCGGGACATCGAACACTGAAGCTTTCTTT. Complete variable domain (other parts from reference TRBV28 and TRBJ1-1): DVKVTQSSRYLVKRTGEKVFLECVQDMDHENMFWYRQDPGLGLRLIYFSYDVKMKEKGDIPEGYSVSREKKERFSLILESASTNQTSMYLCASKLGTSNTEAFFGQGTRLTVV.

The chain combines TRBV11-1 with TRBJ2-1, with 12 bases identical to TRBD2. The CDR3 runs 15 residues. The trim removed 8 bases at V and 6 bases at J, leaving 8 bases unmatched. CDR1 is SGHAT and CDR2 is FQDESV in the germline V gene (reference sequence). The CDR3 sequence is CASGLGLAGTNEQFF. The CDR3 DNA is TGTGCCAGCGGGCTAGGACTAGCGGGAACCAATGAGCAGTTCTTC.

The rearrangement joins TRBV7-9 to TRBJ2-7, with unresolved D. The CDR3 runs to 13 residues. Looked up from germline, CDR1 is SEHNR and CDR2 is FQNEAQ (reference sequence). The germline V and J ends were trimmed by 1 base and 4 bases, with 8 bases remaining between them. CDR3 in DNA: TGTGCCAGCAGCTTAGAAGCCCTTTACGAGCAGTACTTC. This gives the protein CASSLEALYEQYF.

The chain uses TRBV19 and TRBJ1-3; TRBD1 matches at 7 bases. The CDR3 is made up of 15 amino acids. After removal of 3 bases from V and 0 bases from J, the junction contained 2 bases not matched to a gene. The germline CDR1 and CDR2 sequences are LNHDA and SQIVND (reference sequence). The CDR3 spells CASSMGQFSGNTIYF. DNA of the CDR3: TGTGCCAGTAGTATGGGACAGTTCTCTGGAAACACCATATATTTT.

This chain connects TRBV11-2 to TRBJ2-3; no firm D call. This CDR3 is 12 amino acids long. Germline lookup yields CDR1 SGHAT and CDR2 FQNNGV. Deletions cut 2 bases from V and 5 bases from J, with 5 bases between. CDR3 in amino acids: CASSLIRDTQYF. DNA for the CDR3: TGTGCCAGCAGCTTAATTCGAGATACGCAGTATTTT.

This chain links TRBV14 with TRBJ2-4; D unresolved. The CDR3 has 12 residues. Trimming stripped 2 bases from V and 3 bases from J, with 2 bases between. In germline, CDR1 is SGHDN, CDR2 FVKESK. CDR3 sequence: CASSQNKNIQYF. The CDR3 bases are TGTGCCAGCAGCCAAAACAAAAACATTCAGTACTTC.

V gene TRBV10-3 combines with J gene TRBJ2-7; TRBD2 agrees at 13 bases. There are 13 residues in the CDR3. V lost 10 bases and J lost 7; bases outside the gene matches: 7. In germline, CDR1 is ENHRY, CDR2 SYGVKD. CDR3 DNA: TGTGCCACCGGGACTAGCGGGGTGAGGGAGCAGTACTTC. Translating gives CATGTSGVREQYF.

The CDR3: CASSPREVGDTQYF. The CDR3 DNA follows: TGTGCCAGCAGCCCTCGGGAGGTGGGAGATACGCAGTATTTT. The chain has TRBV7-2 and TRBJ2-3, with 7 bases identical to TRBD2. Germline V gene data show CDR1 as SGHTA and CDR2 as FQGNSA. The CDR3 consists of 14 residues. V gave up 5 bases and J gave up 5 bases; unmatched junction bases: 7. Looking up the rest from reference TRBV7-2 and TRBJ2-3 gives the full variable domain: GAGVSQSPSNKVTEKGKDVELRCDPISGHTALYWYRQSLGQGLEFLIYFQGNSAPDKSGLPSDRFSAERTGGSVSTLTIQRTQQEDSAVYLCASSPREVGDTQYFGPGTRLTVL.